This T cell receptor beta chain was sequenced in a study of cytotoxic CD8 clonotypes in ibrutinib-treated CLL. Repertoires were generated with immunoSEQ multiplex PCR, while TCRdb's copy carries only in-frame clones and drops some. Of around 330,000 clones listed, 67% are singletons. Germline CDR1 reads SGHRS; CDR2 reads YFSETQ. The CDR3 spans 20 residues. V dropped 4 bases and J dropped 0; count of bases not matched to a gene: 17. The sequence was collected from a human donor with chronic lymphocytic leukemia. The specimen comprised PBMCs, sampled after 36 months of ibrutinib treatment. The chain couples TRBV5-1 to TRBJ2-7; 12 bases map to TRBD1. The CDR3 DNA follows: TGCGCCAGCAGCCCCTCGACCGGGACAGGGGGCATAAAGGTCTCCTACGAGCAGTACTTC. Its translation: CASSPSTGTGGIKVSYEQYF.